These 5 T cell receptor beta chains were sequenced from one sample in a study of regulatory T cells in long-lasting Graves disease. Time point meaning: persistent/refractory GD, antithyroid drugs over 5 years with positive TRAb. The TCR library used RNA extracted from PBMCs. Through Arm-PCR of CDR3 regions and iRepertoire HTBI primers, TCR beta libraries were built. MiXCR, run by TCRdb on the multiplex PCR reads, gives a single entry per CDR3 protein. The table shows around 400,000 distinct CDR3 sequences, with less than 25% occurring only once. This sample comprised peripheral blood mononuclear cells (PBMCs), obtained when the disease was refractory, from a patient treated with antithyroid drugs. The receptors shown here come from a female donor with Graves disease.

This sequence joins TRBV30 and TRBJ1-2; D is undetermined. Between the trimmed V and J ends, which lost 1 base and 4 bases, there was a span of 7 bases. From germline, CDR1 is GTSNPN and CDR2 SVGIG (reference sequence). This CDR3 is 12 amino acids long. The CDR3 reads CAWSGLSYGYTF. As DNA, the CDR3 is TGTGCCTGGAGTGGGCTTAGCTATGGCTACACCTTC. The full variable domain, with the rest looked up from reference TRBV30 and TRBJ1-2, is SQTIHQWPATLVQPVGSPLSLECTVEGTSNPNLYWYRQAAGRGLQLLFYSVGIGQISSEVPQNLSASRPQDRQFILSSKKLLLSDSGFYLCAWSGLSYGYTFGSGTRLTVV.

The CDR3 loop reads CASSPRAARRVNEQYF. The CDR3 DNA is TGTGCCAGCTCACCACGGGCGGCGAGGAGAGTGAACGAGCAGTACTTC. J is TRBJ2-7 and V is TRBV18, with D unresolved. V dropped 1 base and J dropped 5 bases, with 18 bases sitting between them. Germline V gene sequence: CDR1 KGHSH, CDR2 LQKENI. The CDR3 is 16 amino acids.

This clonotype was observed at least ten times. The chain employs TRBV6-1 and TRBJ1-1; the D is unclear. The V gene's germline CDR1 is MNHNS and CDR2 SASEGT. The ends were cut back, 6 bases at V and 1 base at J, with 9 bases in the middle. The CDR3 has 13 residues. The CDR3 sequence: CASSPAPNTEAFF. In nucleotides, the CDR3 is TGTGCCAGCAGCCCCGCGCCGAACACTGAAGCTTTCTTT.

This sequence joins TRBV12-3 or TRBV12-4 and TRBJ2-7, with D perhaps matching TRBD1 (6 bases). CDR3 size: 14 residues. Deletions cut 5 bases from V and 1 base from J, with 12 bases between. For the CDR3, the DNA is TGTGCCAGCAGTACACAGGGTCTATCCTACGAGCAGTACTTC. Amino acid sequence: CASSTQGLSYEQYF.

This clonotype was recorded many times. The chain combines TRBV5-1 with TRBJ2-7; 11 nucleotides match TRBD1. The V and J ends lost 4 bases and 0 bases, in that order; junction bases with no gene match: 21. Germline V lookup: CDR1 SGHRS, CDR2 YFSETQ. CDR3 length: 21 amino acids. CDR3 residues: CASSLFWLDRGPAGHSYEQYF. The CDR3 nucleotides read TGCGCCAGCAGCCTCTTCTGGTTGGACAGGGGGCCAGCGGGCCACTCCTACGAGCAGTACTTC.